This T cell receptor (beta chain) was captured by sequencing in a study of blood T cell repertoires in COVID-19. Overall study: Sites in the United States, Italy and Spain provided acute and convalescent COVID-19 samples. The analysed material was cDNA or gDNA that came from T cells, B-cell-depleted T cells, or PBMCs.

The method was immunoSEQ multiplex PCR; TCRdb's version includes in-frame clones alone and lacks a portion of them. The repertoire has approximately 70,000 clones, about 91% of them found once; the top ten carry about 12%. Trimming removed 0 bases from V and 6 bases from J, with 4 bases in between. This CDR3 region has 11 residues. Per germline, CDR1 SGHDT and CDR2 YYEEEE. This TCR derives from a human donor with active COVID-19. The donor label of this sample is uncertain. The V and J genes are TRBV5-6 and TRBJ2-7; D remains unclear. Sequencing was carried out using peripheral blood. The CDR3 loop is CASSLASEQYF. The CDR3 nucleotides are TGTGCCAGCAGCTTGGCGAGCGAGCAGTACTTC.